Below, 15 T cell receptor beta chains from the same sample are listed, as sequenced in a study of cytomegalovirus exposure and HLA in healthy donors. The PCR employed 60 Vbeta primers together with 13 Jbeta primers. Some clones are missing from TCRdb's copy, which holds only in-frame ones; the method was immunoSEQ multiplex PCR. The sample shows about 130,000 clones, 70% of them seen only once. Material: PBMCs. These receptors were collected from an older woman in good health and CMV-seropositive.

The V gene is TRBV6-5, the J gene TRBJ1-4; D perhaps matches TRBD1 (6 bases). V gave up 5 bases and J gave up 8 bases, with 18 bases separating them. Germline V gives CDR1 MNHEY, CDR2 SVGAGI. There are 15 residues in the CDR3. CDR3 protein: CASSPTGMGREKLFF. The CDR3 DNA is TGTGCCAGCAGTCCTACAGGGATGGGACGGGAAAAACTGTTTTTT.

This clone was counted between two and nine times. The chain combines TRBV10-3 with TRBJ2-5; TRBD2 matches 11 bases. The V gene's germline CDR1 is ENHRY and CDR2 SYGVKD. After removal of 4 bases from V and 5 bases from J, the junction contained 6 bases not matched to a gene. CDR3 size: 15 residues. This CDR3 reads CAISGGLADSETQYF. CDR3 nucleotides: TGTGCCATCAGTGGGGGACTAGCGGATTCGGAGACCCAGTACTTC.

The chain has TRBV6-5 and TRBJ2-3; 7 bases map to TRBD2. Germline assignment: CDR1 MNHEY and CDR2 SVGAGI. V was pared by 6 bases and J by 5 bases, with 5 bases of the junction left unmatched. CDR3 length: 13 residues. CDR3 DNA: TGTGCCAGCAGGGCTAGCGGAAGAGATACGCAGTATTTT. It specifies CASRASGRDTQYF.

The rearrangement links TRBV28 to TRBJ2-7, with 7 bases identical to TRBD2. J gave up 3 bases and V 6 bases, and 14 bases lay outside the gene matches. Germline V gene lookup returns CDR1 MDHEN and CDR2 SYDVKM. The CDR3 loop spans 16 amino acids. CDR3 sequence (DNA): TGTGCCAGCAGCCTTAAGCGGGGTAAAGATCTCTACGAGCAGTACTTC. This gives the protein CASSLKRGKDLYEQYF.

This chain connects TRBV6-6 to TRBJ2-7, with D uncertain. The germline V gene encodes CDR1 MNHNY and CDR2 SVGAGI (reference sequence). The V and J ends lost 6 bases and 5 bases respectively, with 8 bases between them. This CDR3 contains 11 residues. CDR3 in DNA: TGTGCCAGCAGCCTAGTAAACGAGCAGTACTTC. Amino acid sequence: CASSLVNEQYF.

This chain connects TRBV30 to TRBJ2-7, with 8 bases that match TRBD2. The trim removed 6 bases at V and 3 bases at J, leaving 4 bases unmatched. CDR3 size: 12 residues. Germline V gene sequence: CDR1 GTSNPN, CDR2 SVGIG (reference sequence). DNA for the CDR3: TGTGCCTGCTCGGGAGGGATCTACGAGCAGTACTTC. Its translation: CACSGGIYEQYF.

This clone was detected a few times. V and J are TRBV7-9 and TRBJ2-1; D remains ambiguous. This CDR3 spans 15 amino acids. V was clipped by 1 base and J by 4 bases, with 11 bases between them. Germline loops: CDR1 SEHNR, CDR2 FQNEAQ (reference sequence). Written as DNA, the CDR3 is TGTGCCAGCAGCTTAGGGCAGACTCAATACAATGAGCAGTTCTTC. Its translation is CASSLGQTQYNEQFF.

This clone was picked up one time. This sequence joins TRBV19 and TRBJ1-2, with 9 positions matching TRBD1. Germline lookup yields CDR1 LNHDA and CDR2 SQIVND (reference sequence). This CDR3 spans 17 amino acids. The V segment lost 4 bases and the J segment 1 base; nucleotides outside the gene matches: 10. The CDR3 sequence: CASSTFKGQGINYGYTF. CDR3 DNA: TGTGCCAGTAGTACGTTTAAAGGACAGGGGATTAACTATGGCTACACCTTC.

About this clone: Other nucleotide sequences from this sample produce the same CDR3. The J gene is TRBJ1-1, the V gene TRBV5-1; 7 bases line up with TRBD1. The CDR3 runs 14 residues. J was trimmed by 5 bases and V by 0 bases; bases with no gene match: 4. Germline assignment: CDR1 SGHRS and CDR2 YFSETQ. CDR3 nucleotides: TGCGCCAGCAGCTTGGGGACAGGAGGGACTGAAGCTTTCTTT. Its protein is CASSLGTGGTEAFF. Variable domain in full (rest from reference TRBV5-1 and TRBJ1-1): KAGVTQTPRYLIKTRGQQVTLSCSPISGHRSVSWYQQTPGQGLQFLFEYFSETQRNKGNFPGRFSGRQFSNSRSEMNVSTLELGDSALYLCASSLGTGGTEAFFGQGTRLTVV.

This rearrangement joins TRBV2 to TRBJ1-2; TRBD1 is a possible D gene (5 bases). The germline gives CDR1 SNHLY, CDR2 FYNNEI. Deletions cut 7 bases from V and 7 bases from J, with 13 bases between. The CDR3 extends over 12 amino acids. In DNA, the CDR3 is TGTGCCAGCACTCGGATGGGGCCTGGCTACACCTTC. Protein: CASTRMGPGYTF.

The V gene is TRBV4-2, the J gene TRBJ1-2; D is ambiguous. Trimming cost V 0 bases and J 5 bases, with 10 bases left between them. The germline V gene encodes CDR1 LGHNA and CDR2 YNFKEQ. The CDR3 covers 14 residues. CDR3 coding DNA: TGTGCCAGCAGCCAAGAGTCGGGAATTTATGGCTACACCTTC. The encoded protein is CASSQESGIYGYTF.

This clone has more than one count but fewer than ten. In nucleotides, the CDR3 is TGTGCCAGTCGGAGCACTTCCTCTGGAAACACCATATATTTT. It codes for CASRSTSSGNTIYF. V gene TRBV11-2 combines with J gene TRBJ1-3, with no clear D. This CDR3 spans 14 amino acids. V lost 9 bases to trimming and J lost 0 bases, with 12 bases between them. Per germline, CDR1 SGHAT and CDR2 FQNNGV.

Only a few counts were recorded for this clone. A read error may account for a junction end that differs from germline. The CDR3 protein is CAWSVGTGGNQPQHF. CDR3 sequence (DNA): TGTGCCTGGAGCGTAGGGACAGGGGGCAACCAGCCCCAGCATTTT. The rearrangement joins TRBV30 to TRBJ1-5, with TRBD1 matching over 12 bases. The germline V gene has CDR1 GTSNPN and CDR2 SVGIG (reference sequence). The CDR3 is 15 residues long. Looking up the rest from reference TRBV30 and TRBJ1-5 gives the full variable domain: SQTIHQWPATLVQPVGSPLSLECTVEGTSNPNLYWYRQAAGRGLQLLFYSVGIGQISSEVPQNLSASRPQDRQFILSSKKLLLSDSGFYLCAWSVGTGGNQPQHFGDGTRLSIL.

This chain connects TRBV14 to TRBJ2-1; possible D gene TRBD2, 6 bases. The CDR3 runs to 15 residues. V was shortened by 2 bases and J by 8 bases, with 16 bases between the two germline ends. In germline, CDR1 is SGHDN, CDR2 FVKESK. The DNA for the CDR3 is TGTGCCAGCAGCCAAACGGTTGCGGGATCGCATGAGCAGTTCTTC. This translates into CASSQTVAGSHEQFF.

This clone was seen more than once but under ten times. The rearrangement links TRBV19 to TRBJ2-5; 9 bases are a match to TRBD2. The CDR3 is made up of 14 amino acids. Germline CDR1 and CDR2: LNHDA and SQIVND (reference sequence). The CDR3 DNA sequence: TGTGCGTGCGGGGGGGATCAAATGGTAGAGACCCAGTACTTC. Its translation is CACGGDQMVETQYF.